This TCR beta chain was sequenced for a study of OX40 agonist ivuxolimab in advanced cancers. Background on the study: Anti-PD-1, anti-PD-L1 or anti-CTLA-4 therapy given earlier was allowed, and about 38% had some.

V lost 0 bases to trimming and J lost 2 bases; unmatched junction nucleotides: 6. This CDR3 has 17 amino acids. Per the germline V gene, CDR1 is SGDLS and CDR2 is YYNGEE. Findings of the study overall: Expanded clones belonging to CD8+ T cells outnumbered, on average, those of CD4+.

Only in-frame clones appear in the TCRdb table, and some are missing; sequencing was by immunoSEQ multiplex PCR. In the table there are about 30,000 clones, 90% of which are singletons. As to this clone: The antigen is unknown.

The TCR was taken from an adult with an advanced solid tumor such as melanoma, head and neck, liver or kidney cancer. Sequencing used CD4+ or CD8+ T cells sorted from blood, obtained in a trial of the OX40 agonist ivuxolimab. The chain carries TRBV9 and TRBJ2-3; 10 bases line up with TRBD2. The DNA for the CDR3 is TGTGCCAGCAGCGTAGATGCTAGCGGGAGTTTCACAGATACGCAGTATTTT. Translation gives CASSVDASGSFTDTQYF.